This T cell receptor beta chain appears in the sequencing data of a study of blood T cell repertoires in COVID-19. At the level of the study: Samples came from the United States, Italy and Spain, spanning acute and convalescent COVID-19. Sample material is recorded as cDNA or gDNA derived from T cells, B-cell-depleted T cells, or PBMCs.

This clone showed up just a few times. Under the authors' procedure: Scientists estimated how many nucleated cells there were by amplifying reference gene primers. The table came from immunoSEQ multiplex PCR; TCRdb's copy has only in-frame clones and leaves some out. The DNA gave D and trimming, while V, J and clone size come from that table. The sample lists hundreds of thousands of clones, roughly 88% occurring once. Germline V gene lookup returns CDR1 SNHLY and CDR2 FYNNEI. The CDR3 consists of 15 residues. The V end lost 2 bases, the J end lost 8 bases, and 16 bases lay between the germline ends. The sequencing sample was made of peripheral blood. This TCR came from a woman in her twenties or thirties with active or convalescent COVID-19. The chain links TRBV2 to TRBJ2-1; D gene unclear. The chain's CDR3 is CASSEWAGLSDEQFF. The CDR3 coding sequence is TGTGCCAGCAGTGAATGGGCAGGTTTATCAGATGAGCAGTTCTTC.